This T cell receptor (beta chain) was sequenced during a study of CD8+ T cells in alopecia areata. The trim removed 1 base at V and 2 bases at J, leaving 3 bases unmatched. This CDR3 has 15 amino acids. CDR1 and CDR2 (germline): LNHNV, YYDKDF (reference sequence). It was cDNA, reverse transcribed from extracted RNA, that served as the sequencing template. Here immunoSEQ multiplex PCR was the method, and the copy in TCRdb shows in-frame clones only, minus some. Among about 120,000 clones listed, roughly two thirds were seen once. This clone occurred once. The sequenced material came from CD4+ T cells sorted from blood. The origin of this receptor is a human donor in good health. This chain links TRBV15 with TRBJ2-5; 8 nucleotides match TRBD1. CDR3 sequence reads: CATSRGRDRQETQYF. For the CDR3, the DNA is TGTGCCACCAGCAGAGGAAGGGACAGGCAAGAGACCCAGTACTTC.